This T cell receptor beta chain was documented in a study of beta chain features in type 1 diabetes. Every bit of the isolated RNA underwent reverse transcription, so sequencing read expressed TCRB transcripts. The read count averaged about 3.6 million across naive, central memory and regulatory T cell samples. Measured with immunoSEQ multiplex PCR; TCRdb has only the in-frame clones, and not every one. The table lists fewer than 350,000 clones, approximately 8% of them singletons. V was pared by 6 bases and J by 6 bases, with 13 bases of the junction left unmatched. This CDR3 has 17 amino acids. Germline V gene lookup returns CDR1 SEHNR and CDR2 FQNEAQ (reference sequence). This clone was recorded a few times.

The V gene is TRBV7-9, the J gene TRBJ2-2, with 10 bases fitting TRBD2. The sequence was collected from a woman under 30 in good health. Sequenced input: central memory CD4+ T cells from blood. CDR3 in amino acids: CASSFRPDGTSAGELFF. CDR3 coding DNA: TGTGCCAGCAGTTTCCGACCCGATGGGACTAGCGCCGGGGAGCTGTTTTTT.